Given below is one T cell receptor beta chain in context. Its antigen is undetermined. The assay was immunoSEQ multiplex PCR, and TCRdb's table has in-frame clones only and misses some. The top ten clones hold less than 4.5% of a sample with around 7,500 clones, roughly nine tenths of them seen once. The CDR3 covers 15 residues. The V gene lost 1 base and the J gene lost 6 bases, with 12 bases spanning the gap. The germline gives CDR1 SGHVS, CDR2 FNYEAQ. Blood collection times were about day -28 and days 30, 100, 180 posttransplant. The sample comes from a study of T cell clonotyping in hematopoietic cell transplantation. Study-wide results and limits: After transplant, recipient diversity fell while pathologically expanded clonotypes grew through day 180. Few recipient clonotypes overlapped donors; over 95% were de novo at given depth. Cells were unsorted, so CD4 and CD8 contributions were not separated.

The chain has TRBV7-6 and TRBJ2-2, with D possibly being TRBD2 (5 bases). The sample was PBMCs, taken 180 days after allogeneic stem cell transplant. This clonotype originated in a female patient aged 50-59 years who had an allogeneic stem cell transplant from an unrelated donor, so the T cells may come from the graft donor. Some clones in this sample may be carry-over from other donors' samples. CDR3 coding DNA: TGTGCCAGCAGCTTAGGAGGGTCTAGGGCCGGGGAGCTGTTTTTT. Translated: CASSLGGSRAGELFF.